This TCR beta chain was obtained from a study of identifying expanded T cells in peripheral blood. The CDR3 totals 12 residues. Germline-derived CDR1 and CDR2 are GTSNPN and SVGIG (reference sequence). Trimming stripped 3 bases from V and 4 bases from J, with 9 bases between. Data came from immunoSEQ multiplex PCR; TCRdb stores just in-frame clones and leaves some out. The table records roughly 100,000 clones, around 89% of them present only once. The TCR comes from a person aged 18 to 75 in good health. The chain has TRBV30 and TRBJ2-5; D uncertain. The material sequenced was blood. The chain's CDR3 is CAWSPTGETQYF. Written as DNA, the CDR3 is TGTGCCTGGAGCCCCACGGGAGAGACCCAGTACTTC.